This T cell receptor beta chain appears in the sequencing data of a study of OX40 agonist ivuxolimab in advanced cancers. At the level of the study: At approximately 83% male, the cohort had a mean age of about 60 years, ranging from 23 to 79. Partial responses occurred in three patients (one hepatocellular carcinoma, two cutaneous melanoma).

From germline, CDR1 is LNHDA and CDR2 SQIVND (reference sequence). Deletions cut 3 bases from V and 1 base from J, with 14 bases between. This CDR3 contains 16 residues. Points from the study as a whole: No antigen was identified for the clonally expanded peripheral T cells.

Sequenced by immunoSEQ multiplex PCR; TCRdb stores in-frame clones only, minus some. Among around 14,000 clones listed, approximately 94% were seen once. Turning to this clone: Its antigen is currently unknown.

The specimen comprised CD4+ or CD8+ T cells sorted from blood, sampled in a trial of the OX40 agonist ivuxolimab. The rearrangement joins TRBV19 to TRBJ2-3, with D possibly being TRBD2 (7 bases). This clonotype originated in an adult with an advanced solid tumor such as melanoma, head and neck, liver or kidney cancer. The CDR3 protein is CASSIVWGGRTDTQYF. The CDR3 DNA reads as TGTGCCAGTAGTATTGTGTGGGGGGGCCGCACAGATACGCAGTATTTT.